This T cell receptor beta chain was retrieved from a study of shared clonotypes between healthy human individuals. The CDR3 is 12 residues long, counting both termini. General observations from the study: Clonotype sharing among donors was thought likely to change with sequencing depth.

TCRdb keeps only in-frame clones here, not all; method: immunoSEQ multiplex PCR. The sample comprises about 670,000 clones, 60% to 80% of which are singletons, and less than 2% rests with the top ten. On this clone: Its antigen is currently unknown. The conserved phenylalanine or tryptophan is not found at the CDR3 terminus, so this likely reflects a read error. It is unclear where the CDR3 begins or ends on the DNA, so no DNA is shown, and the CDR3 is as TCRdb lists it.

The chain joins TRBV21-1 to TRBJ1-4. TRBV21-1 is assigned pseudogene status. The clonotype comes from a young woman in good health. The sample consisted of memory CD4+ T cells sorted from blood. Indicated subset: CD45RA-negative fraction. The chain's CDR3 is CASRTPDVGYLR.